The present entry profiles one TCR beta chain with its context. Libraries were prepared by immunoSEQ multiplex PCR; TCRdb keeps only in-frame clonotypes and omits some of them. The table lists around 300,000 clones, 90% of them singletons. The data are from a study of blood T cell repertoires in COVID-19. Study details: The United States, Italy and Spain were the sources of the acute and convalescent COVID-19 samples.

CDR1 and CDR2 from the germline V gene are SGHTA and FQGNSA. V was cut by 3 bases and J by 5 bases, with 11 bases left in between. This CDR3 region has 13 residues. The TCR originated in a woman aged 40 to 50 with COVID-19, enrolled during active disease. The V gene is TRBV7-2, the J gene TRBJ2-7; D remains unclear. The sample taken for sequencing was peripheral blood. In DNA form, the CDR3 reads TGTGCCAGCAGCTTTCCGTCGTCCCACGAGCAGTACTTC. As protein: CASSFPSSHEQYF.